This T cell receptor beta chain was observed in a study of T cell responses to AZD1222 COVID-19 vaccine. The table came from immunoSEQ multiplex PCR; TCRdb's copy has only in-frame clones and leaves some out. The data show under 100,000 clones, over 75% seen once. Study-wide findings and caveats: The sample set comprised mostly white British donors with more females, and clonal diversity was possibly underestimated. Reports indicate that nearly half of spike-specific TCRs are directed at unmutated variant regions.

With regard to this clone: What it recognizes is unknown.

Germline CDR1 reads SGHTA; CDR2 reads FQGNSA. The CDR3 runs to 15 residues. Trimming left V 1 base short and J 0 bases short, with 7 bases between. This material consisted of peripheral blood, taken 28 days after the second AZD1222 dose. The chain recombines TRBV7-2 with TRBJ1-3; no clear D. The sequence was collected from an adult who received the AZD1222 COVID-19 vaccine. The CDR3 nucleotides read TGTGCCAGCAGCTTAGAGGGATTCTCTGGAAACACCATATATTTT. This gives the protein CASSLEGFSGNTIYF.